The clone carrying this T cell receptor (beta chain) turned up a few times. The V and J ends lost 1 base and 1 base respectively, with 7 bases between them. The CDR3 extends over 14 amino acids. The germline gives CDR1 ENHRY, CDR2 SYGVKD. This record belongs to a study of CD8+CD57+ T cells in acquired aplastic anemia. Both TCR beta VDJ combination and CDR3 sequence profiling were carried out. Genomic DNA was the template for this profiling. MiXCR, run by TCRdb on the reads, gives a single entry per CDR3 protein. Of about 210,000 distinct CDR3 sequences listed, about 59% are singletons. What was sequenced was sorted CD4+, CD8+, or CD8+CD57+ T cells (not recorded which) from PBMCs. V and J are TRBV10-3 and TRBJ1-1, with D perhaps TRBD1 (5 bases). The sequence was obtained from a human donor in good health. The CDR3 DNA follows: TGTGCCATCAGTGAGTTGGGGACGAACACTGAAGCTTTCTTT. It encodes CAISELGTNTEAFF.